The next 11 T cell receptor beta chains were all read from a single sample in a study of CD8 T cells in Susac syndrome. Reverse transcription of about 0.45 to 1 ug RNA was performed with random hexamers. MiXCR, applied by TCRdb to the immunoSEQ multiplex PCR reads, yields one record per CDR3 protein. This sample has 210,000 or so distinct CDR3 sequences, with 92% found just once. Sequenced input: CD8+ T cells from PBMCs. Receptor source: a human donor with multiple sclerosis.

The V call is TRBV12-3 or TRBV12-4, the J call TRBJ2-7, with D perhaps TRBD1 (6 bases). V was clipped by 3 bases and J by 6 bases, with 12 bases between them. This CDR3 is 13 amino acids long. The CDR3 DNA follows: TGTGCCAGCAGTTTCCATTGGGGGCTCGAGCAGTACTTC. Encoded protein: CASSFHWGLEQYF.

The chain has TRBV7-8 and TRBJ2-7; 11 nucleotides agree with TRBD2. The V segment lost 5 bases and the J segment 4 bases; nucleotides outside the gene matches: 16. This CDR3 region has 18 residues. The V gene's germline CDR1 is SGHVS and CDR2 FQNEAQ. CDR3 bases: TGTGCCAGCAGCCGCGGGATAGCGGGAGGGCCTGGGGGTTACGAGCAGTACTTC. Translation: CASSRGIAGGPGGYEQYF.

The chain uses TRBV15 and TRBJ2-3; 7 bases match TRBD2. Germline lookup yields CDR1 LNHNV and CDR2 YYDKDF (reference sequence). The CDR3 runs 18 residues. V trimming: 0 bases; J trimming: 4 bases; junction bases outside the gene matches: 13. CDR3 nucleotide sequence: TGTGCCACCAGCAGAGATCCCAAGAGGGAGGGCCGAGCAGATACGCAGTATTTT. It translates to CATSRDPKREGRADTQYF.

As DNA, the CDR3 is TGTGCCAGCTACGGTGTCACCGGTGGCTACACCTTC. It is translated as CASYGVTGGYTF. This rearrangement joins TRBV2 to TRBJ1-2; D is ambiguous. The germline CDR1 and CDR2 sequences are SNHLY and FYNNEI. V was shortened by 8 bases and J by 7 bases, with 14 bases between the two germline ends. The CDR3 covers 12 residues.

The V call is TRBV14, the J call TRBJ1-3; D is possibly TRBD1 (5 bases). Trimming stripped 0 bases from V and 8 bases from J, with 14 bases between. CDR1 and CDR2 (germline): SGHDN, FVKESK. This CDR3 comprises 15 residues. The CDR3 loop is CASSQDGGTGDTIYF. The DNA of the CDR3 is TGTGCCAGCAGCCAAGATGGCGGGACGGGTGACACCATATATTTT.

The chain is built from TRBV3-1 and TRBJ1-2; 7 nucleotides agree with TRBD1. V lost 0 bases, J lost 4 bases, and 2 bases stayed unmatched. CDR1 and CDR2 from the germline V gene are LGHDT and YNNKEL (reference sequence). The CDR3 spans 14 residues. The CDR3 region has the DNA TGTGCCAGCAGCCAAGAAGGGGGCATCTATGGCTACACCTTC. Amino acid sequence: CASSQEGGIYGYTF.

The chain recombines TRBV19 with TRBJ2-4; 10 bases agree with TRBD2. J was trimmed by 1 base and V by 1 base; bases with no gene match: 10. This CDR3 spans 19 amino acids. CDR1 is LNHDA and CDR2 is SQIVND in the germline V gene (reference sequence). The CDR3 spells CASSIVLAGAEVAKNIQYF. DNA for the CDR3: TGTGCCAGTAGTATAGTTCTAGCGGGAGCCGAGGTGGCCAAAAACATTCAGTACTTC.

V is TRBV24-1 and J is TRBJ2-7; tentatively, D is TRBD2 (6 bases). This CDR3 region has 11 residues. Trimming removed 1 base at V and 11 bases at J, with 8 bases between. Germline V CDR1 and CDR2: KGHDR, SFDVKD. CDR3 amino acids: CATSDFGGKYF. The CDR3 DNA follows: TGTGCCACCAGTGATTTTGGCGGGAAGTACTTC.

This chain uses TRBV9 with TRBJ2-1; 12 bases are a match to TRBD2. The CDR3 loop spans 15 amino acids. Germline V gene lookup returns CDR1 SGDLS and CDR2 YYNGEE. J gave up 8 bases and V 3 bases, and 6 bases lay outside the gene matches. CDR3 in amino acids: CASSAASGGGDEQFF. The CDR3 DNA reads as TGTGCCAGCAGCGCAGCTAGCGGGGGGGGCGATGAGCAGTTCTTC.

The chain combines TRBV5-8 with TRBJ1-3; D not certain. The germline V gene encodes CDR1 SGHTS and CDR2 YDEGEE. This CDR3 spans 17 amino acids. The germline V and J ends were trimmed by 1 base and 0 bases, with 14 bases remaining between them. CDR3 region: CASSLRGYASSGNTIYF. CDR3 bases: TGTGCCAGCAGCTTGAGAGGGTACGCCTCCTCTGGAAACACCATATATTTT.

The chain links TRBV12-3 or TRBV12-4 to TRBJ1-5, with TRBD1 as a possible D gene (6 bases). This CDR3 has 15 amino acids. V dropped 4 bases and J dropped 1 base, with 11 bases sitting between them. The CDR3 region is CASSSNQGSNQPQHF. CDR3 DNA sequence: TGTGCCAGCAGTTCAAATCAGGGGAGCAATCAGCCCCAGCATTTT.